Shown below are 19 T cell receptor beta chains from a single sample sequenced in a study of cytomegalovirus exposure and HLA in healthy donors. Both 60 Vbeta primers and 13 Jbeta primers went into the PCR. The table came from immunoSEQ multiplex PCR; TCRdb's copy has only in-frame clones and leaves some out. The table lists 140,000 to 150,000 clones, 65% to 85% of them singletons. Sequenced: PBMCs. Receptors originate from a man in his thirties or forties in good health and CMV-seronegative.

This sequence joins TRBV5-8 and TRBJ1-2, with D tentatively TRBD1 (6 bases). V lost 4 bases, J lost 0 bases, and 19 bases lay in between. Germline CDR1 and CDR2: SGHTS and YDEGEE. The length of the CDR3 is 17 residues. For the CDR3, the DNA is TGTGCCAGCAGCAATTTGAGGGGGGGCCCAACTAACTATGGCTACACCTTC. As protein: CASSNLRGGPTNYGYTF.

This chain joins TRBV29-1 and TRBJ1-2; D is possibly TRBD1 (6 bases). Trimming removed 1 base at V and 5 bases at J, with 14 bases between. The CDR3 has 14 residues. Germline V lookup: CDR1 SQVTM, CDR2 ANQGSEA. The CDR3, as DNA: TGCAGCGTTGAAGCAGGTTCAGGGGATTATGGCTACACCTTC. Its translation is CSVEAGSGDYGYTF. The complete variable domain, with remaining parts taken from reference TRBV29-1 and TRBJ1-2, reads SAVISQKPSRDICQRGTSLTIQCQVDSQVTMMFWYRQQPGQSLTLIATANQGSEATYESGFVIDKFPISRPNLTFSTLTVSNMSPEDSSIYLCSVEAGSGDYGYTFGSGTRLTVV.

The chain joins TRBV19 to TRBJ2-3, with D possibly TRBD1 on 6 matching bases. V shed 4 bases and J shed 3 bases, with 8 bases lying between them. There are 13 residues in the CDR3. CDR1 and CDR2 (germline): LNHDA, SQIVND (reference sequence). The CDR3 protein is CASSTTGTDTQYF. As DNA, the CDR3 is TGTGCCAGTAGTACAACAGGGACAGATACGCAGTATTTT.

V gene TRBV25-1 combines with J gene TRBJ1-2; D is ambiguous. In germline, CDR1 is MGHDK, CDR2 SYGVNS. V gave up 5 bases and J gave up 5 bases, with 12 bases separating them. There are 13 residues in the CDR3. The CDR3 is CASSKIGSYGYTF. Written as DNA, the CDR3 is TGTGCCAGCAGTAAAATCGGGTCATATGGCTACACCTTC.

This clone is a singleton in its sample. V usage is TRBV2 and J usage is TRBJ1-2; 8 bases are shared with TRBD1. V was clipped by 6 bases and J by 7 bases; unmatched bases: 13. Germline assignment: CDR1 SNHLY and CDR2 FYNNEI. This CDR3 spans 15 amino acids. This CDR3 reads CASRPGTGPTGGYTF. The CDR3 DNA is TGTGCCAGCAGGCCGGGGACAGGACCCACGGGTGGCTACACCTTC. The whole variable domain, filled in from reference TRBV2 and TRBJ1-2, reads EPEVTQTPSHQVTQMGQEVILRCVPISNHLYFYWYRQILGQKVEFLVSFYNNEISEKSEIFDDQFSVERPDGSNFTLKIRSTKLEDSAMYFCASRPGTGPTGGYTFGSGTRLTVV.

This clone came up a few times. This chain uses TRBV27 with TRBJ1-4, with D possibly TRBD1 on 6 matching bases. V was trimmed by 7 bases and J by 8 bases, leaving 20 bases between them. The germline V gene has CDR1 MNHEY and CDR2 SMNVEV (reference sequence). CDR3 size: 15 residues. The CDR3 region has the DNA TGTGCCAGCAAGGGGGAGGGCAGGGAGGTGGAAAAACTGTTTTTT. Translation gives CASKGEGREVEKLFF.

This chain connects TRBV27 to TRBJ2-3; tentatively, D is TRBD2 (6 bases). There are 15 residues in the CDR3. Germline V gene lookup returns CDR1 MNHEY and CDR2 SMNVEV (reference sequence). V lost 7 bases and J 4 bases, leaving 18 bases between the germline ends. CDR3 amino acids: CASTNSGPWADTQYF. Written as DNA, the CDR3 is TGTGCCAGCACTAATAGCGGACCCTGGGCAGATACGCAGTATTTT.

The chain carries TRBV15 and TRBJ1-2; D remains ambiguous. Trimming took 0 bases from V and 7 from J, leaving 6 bases between them. The CDR3 spans 12 residues. Per the germline V gene, CDR1 is LNHNV and CDR2 is YYDKDF (reference sequence). Here the CDR3 DNA reads TGTGCCACCAGCAGAGATAGGAGTGGCTACACCTTC. Translated, it gives CATSRDRSGYTF.

The chain links TRBV5-3 to TRBJ1-6; 12 bases are shared with TRBD1. TRBV5-3 is assigned to the ORF class and has an uncertain function. The CDR3 contains 17 residues. V was pared by 4 bases and J by 7 bases, with 9 bases of the junction left unmatched. The CDR3 loop is CARSPPGTGGENSPLHF. CDR3 coding DNA: TGTGCCAGAAGCCCACCCGGGACAGGGGGCGAGAATTCACCCCTCCACTTT.

V gene TRBV27 combines with J gene TRBJ2-7; no reliable D call. Per germline, CDR1 MNHEY and CDR2 SMNVEV (reference sequence). The CDR3 contains 12 residues. With 5 bases removed from V and 6 bases from J, the gap between germline ends came to 11 bases. The chain's CDR3 is CASSPIRGEQYF. The CDR3 nucleotides read TGTGCCAGCAGTCCTATTCGTGGCGAGCAGTACTTC.

The rearrangement joins TRBV5-5 to TRBJ2-7, with 10 bases that match TRBD2. CDR3 length: 16 residues. The V segment lost 2 bases and the J segment 2 bases; nucleotides outside the gene matches: 7. Germline loops: CDR1 SGHKS, CDR2 YYEKEE (reference sequence). The CDR3 DNA sequence: TGTGCCAGCAGCTTTGGTACTAGCGGGACCCCCTACGAGCAGTACTTC. Translated, it gives CASSFGTSGTPYEQYF.

J is TRBJ2-5 and V is TRBV27, with D unresolved. The germline V and J ends were trimmed by 2 bases and 3 bases, with 7 bases remaining between them. The germline gives CDR1 MNHEY, CDR2 SMNVEV (reference sequence). The CDR3 has 13 residues. The CDR3 is CASSLDAEETQYF. The DNA for the CDR3 is TGTGCCAGCAGTTTAGACGCGGAAGAGACCCAGTACTTC.

The count of this clone is one. The chain uses TRBV2 and TRBJ1-2; TRBD1 is a possible D gene (6 bases). The V end lost 7 bases, the J end lost 2 bases, and 14 bases lay between the germline ends. In germline, CDR1 is SNHLY, CDR2 FYNNEI. This CDR3 has 14 amino acids. In DNA form, the CDR3 reads TGTGCCAGCAAAAACCAACAGGGCAACTATGGCTACACCTTC. The encoded protein is CASKNQQGNYGYTF.

This sequence joins TRBV29-1 and TRBJ1-3; 9 nucleotides agree with TRBD1. The CDR3 sequence is 14 residues long. Germline loops: CDR1 SQVTM, CDR2 ANQGSEA. V lost 4 bases, J lost 2 bases, and 3 bases stayed unmatched. The CDR3 nucleotides read TGCAGCGTTGCTCGGGACAGGGCTGGAAACACCATATATTTT. Translating gives CSVARDRAGNTIYF. Variable domain in full (rest from reference TRBV29-1 and TRBJ1-3): SAVISQKPSRDICQRGTSLTIQCQVDSQVTMMFWYRQQPGQSLTLIATANQGSEATYESGFVIDKFPISRPNLTFSTLTVSNMSPEDSSIYLCSVARDRAGNTIYFGEGSWLTVV.

A few counts support this clone. The rearrangement links TRBV19 to TRBJ1-5; 7 bases match TRBD1. Trimming took 10 bases from V and 3 from J; bases not matched to a gene: 9. The CDR3 has 14 amino acids. Looked up from germline, CDR1 is LNHDA and CDR2 is SQIVND (reference sequence). The CDR3 DNA follows: TGTGCCACTACCCGGGGACAGTACAATCAGCCCCAGCATTTT. It is translated as CATTRGQYNQPQHF.

The chain recombines TRBV2 with TRBJ1-2; a possible D gene is TRBD1 (5 bases). Trimming removed 8 bases from V and 8 bases from J, with 12 bases in between. This CDR3 has 11 residues. Germline V gene data show CDR1 as SNHLY and CDR2 as FYNNEI. Here the CDR3 reads CASGREGGYTF. The CDR3 nucleotides read TGTGCCAGCGGGAGGGAGGGGGGCTACACCTTC.

The CDR3 loop is CASNPGGANYGYTF. CDR3 sequence (DNA): TGTGCCAGCAACCCCGGGGGGGCTAACTATGGCTACACCTTC. This chain uses TRBV7-2 with TRBJ1-2; perhaps TRBD1 as D (5 bases). The CDR3 has 14 amino acids. The V gene's germline CDR1 is SGHTA and CDR2 FQGNSA. Trimming cost V 7 bases and J 0 bases, with 12 bases left between them.

The chain carries TRBV28 and TRBJ2-1, with D hard to call. The germline gives CDR1 MDHEN, CDR2 SYDVKM. This CDR3 has 14 residues. V was cut by 5 bases and J by 1 base, with 9 bases left in between. In DNA form, the CDR3 reads TGTGCCAGCAGTCTAGGTGGGTCCTACAATGAGCAGTTCTTC. Residues: CASSLGGSYNEQFF.

This clone has just a few counts. The chain uses TRBV11-2 and TRBJ2-1; TRBD2 is a possible D gene (5 bases). This CDR3 spans 14 amino acids. CDR1 and CDR2 (germline): SGHAT, FQNNGV. V was cut by 2 bases and J by 0 bases, with 5 bases left in between. CDR3 sequence (DNA): TGTGCCAGCAGCTTAAGCGGCTCCTACAATGAGCAGTTCTTC. Residues: CASSLSGSYNEQFF.